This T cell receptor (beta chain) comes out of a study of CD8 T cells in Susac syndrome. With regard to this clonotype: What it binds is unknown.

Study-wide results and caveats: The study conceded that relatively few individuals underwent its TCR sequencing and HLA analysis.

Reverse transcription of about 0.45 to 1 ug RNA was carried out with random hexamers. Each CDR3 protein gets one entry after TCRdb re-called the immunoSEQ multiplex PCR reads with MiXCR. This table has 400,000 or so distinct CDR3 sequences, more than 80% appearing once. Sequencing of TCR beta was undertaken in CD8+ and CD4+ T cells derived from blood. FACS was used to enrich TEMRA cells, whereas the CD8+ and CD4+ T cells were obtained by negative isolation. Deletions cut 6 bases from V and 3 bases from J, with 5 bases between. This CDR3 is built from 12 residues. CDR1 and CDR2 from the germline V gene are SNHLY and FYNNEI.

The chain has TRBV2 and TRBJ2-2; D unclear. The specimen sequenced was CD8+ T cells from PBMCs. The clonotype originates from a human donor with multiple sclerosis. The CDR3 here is CASSKYTGELFF. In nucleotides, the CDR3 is TGTGCCAGCAGCAAATACACCGGGGAGCTGTTTTTT.